The rows below give T cell receptor beta chains drawn from one sample of a study of T cell responses to AZD1222 COVID-19 vaccine. Some clones are missing from TCRdb's copy, which holds only in-frame ones; the method was immunoSEQ multiplex PCR. Of some 130,000 clones listed, roughly 90% are singletons. The source material was peripheral blood, sampled on day 0 of AZD1222 vaccination. The receptor set was obtained from an adult in good health. The CDR3 runs from the conserved cysteine through the conserved F or W. A D gene is named only where the DNA matches it firmly. Clone size is stated in some rows and not others, as once, few, many or a class when expanded.

D	size	J	V	DNA	CDR3
TRBD1	NA	TRBJ1-6	TRBV6-6	TGTGCCAGCGGGAACAGGGGGAATTCACCCCTCCACTTT	CASGNRGNSPLHF
NA	once	TRBJ2-5	TRBV27	TGTGCCAGCAGTTTGATGCGGCAAGAGACCCAGTACTTC	CASSLMRQETQYF
NA	NA	TRBJ1-2	TRBV11-1	TGTGCCAGCAACGTAGGACCCCTTACTCCCTATGGCTACACCTTC	CASNVGPLTPYGYTF
NA	once	TRBJ1-4	TRBV30	TGTGCCTGGAGGCAGGGGACCGCCTATAATGAAAAACTGTTTTTT	CAWRQGTAYNEKLFF
NA	NA	TRBJ2-1	TRBV29-1	TGCAGCGCCTCGACAGCCGAGGTGCAGTTCTTC	CSASTAEVQFF
TRBD1	once	TRBJ1-5	TRBV11-3	TGTGCCAGCAGCTTAGGGACAGGGAGGGGTCAGCCCCAGCATTTT	CASSLGTGRGQPQHF
TRBD2	NA	TRBJ2-3	TRBV6-2/TRBV6-3	TGTGCCAGCAGTTACCGTAACCCTAGCGGGTTCACAGATACGCAGTATTTT	CASSYRNPSGFTDTQYF
NA	once	TRBJ1-1	TRBV5-1	TGCGCCAGCAGCTCCACTGGTGGGGGAGCTTTCTTT	CASSSTGGGAFF
NA	NA	TRBJ1-5	TRBV28	TGTGCCAGCAGTTTATACGGCAGCAATCAGCCCCAGCATTTT	CASSLYGSNQPQHF
TRBD2	few	TRBJ2-7	TRBV7-8	TGTGCCAGCAGCGGAACTACCCCGACTAGCGGGGGTTTCTACGAGCAGTACTTC	CASSGTTPTSGGFYEQYF
NA	NA	TRBJ1-6	TRBV4-2	TGTGCCAGCAGCGCAGGGATCGGAAATTCACCCCTCCACTTT	CASSAGIGNSPLHF
NA	NA	TRBJ2-1	TRBV7-6	TGTGCCAGCAGCCGACGGCCGAGCGGACAATTCAATGAGCAGTTCTTC	CASSRRPSGQFNEQFF
TRBD2	NA	TRBJ2-7	TRBV28	TGTGCCAGCAGTTTAAACAGCGGGGGGGCTCGTGAGCAGTACTTC	CASSLNSGGAREQYF
NA	NA	TRBJ1-2	TRBV9	TGTGCCAGCAGCGACCGGATAAGTGGCTACACCTTC	CASSDRISGYTF
TRBD1	NA	TRBJ2-7	TRBV9	TGTGCCAGCAGCGTCGGACAGGATTCTTCCTACGAGCAGTACTTC	CASSVGQDSSYEQYF
NA	few	TRBJ1-1	TRBV7-3	TGTGCCAGCAGCTTAGCAACCCAATGGGGACACTGGGAGAACACTGAAGCTTTCTTT	CASSLATQWGHWENTEAFF
TRBD1	few	TRBJ1-2	TRBV7-2	TGTGCCAGCAGCTTAGCGCTCGGCAAGGGGGCATATGGCTACACCTTC	CASSLALGKGAYGYTF
NA	few	TRBJ1-5	TRBV27	TGTGCCAGCAGTTTAGCGGGACCGAATCAGCCCCAGCATTTT	CASSLAGPNQPQHF
NA	NA	TRBJ1-1	TRBV9	TGTGCCAGCAGCGTAGACTCGTCGGTTGGGCTGAACACTGAAGCTTTCTTT	CASSVDSSVGLNTEAFF
NA	NA	TRBJ2-3	TRBV7-9	TGTGCCAGCGGGCCCAAGCGCGATACGCAGTATTTT	CASGPKRDTQYF
TRBD1	NA	TRBJ1-4	TRBV5-4	TGTGCCAGCAGGGTACAGGGGCCTAATGAAAAACTGTTTTTT	CASRVQGPNEKLFF
NA	NA	TRBJ1-6	TRBV7-8	TGTGCCAGCAGCGAATTACCGCAGGGGTTTTGGAGCTCCTATAATTCACCCCTCCACTTT	CASSELPQGFWSSYNSPLHF
TRBD1	NA	TRBJ1-6	TRBV18	TGTGCCAGCTCAGAAGGACAGGGGTATAATTCACCCCTCCACTTT	CASSEGQGYNSPLHF
NA	NA	TRBJ1-1	TRBV29-1	TGCAGCGACGCCGGGACTTCTGAAGCTTTCTTT	CSDAGTSEAFF
NA	NA	TRBJ1-2	TRBV7-2	TGTGCCAGCAGCTTACGAACAGACTATGGCTACACCTTC	CASSLRTDYGYTF
NA	NA	TRBJ1-5	TRBV20-1	TGCAGTGCTAGTGTGGCCTCCGCGAACTATCAGCCCCAGCATTTT	CSASVASANYQPQHF
TRBD1	NA	TRBJ2-6	TRBV19	TGTGCCACTAGAACAACCGGGACAGGGGCCCTCGGGGCCAACGTCCTGACTTTC	CATRTTGTGALGANVLTF
NA	once	TRBJ1-2	TRBV7-2	TGTGCCAGCAGCTTTACAGGAGAGTATGGCTACACCTTC	CASSFTGEYGYTF
NA	NA	TRBJ1-2	TRBV2	TGTGCCAGCAGTTACTATCCAGGTAACTATGGCTACACCTTC	CASSYYPGNYGYTF
NA	NA	TRBJ1-2	TRBV29-1	TGCAGCGTTGAACCCGGCTACACCTTC	CSVEPGYTF
TRBD1	NA	TRBJ1-4	TRBV25-1	TGTGCCAGCAGCCGGGACAGAGAACTTAATGAAAAACTGTTTTTT	CASSRDRELNEKLFF
NA	NA	TRBJ2-2	TRBV18	TGTGCCAGCTCACTAGTCACCGGGGAGCTGTTTTTT	CASSLVTGELFF
NA	NA	TRBJ1-4	TRBV5-4	TGTGCCAGCAGCTTAGGTATTGGTGAAAAACTGTTTTTT	CASSLGIGEKLFF
TRBD1	NA	TRBJ1-2	TRBV9	TGTGCCAGCAGCGTAGACCTGGACAGGGGATATGATGGCTACACCTTC	CASSVDLDRGYDGYTF
NA	few	TRBJ2-3	TRBV30	TGTGCCTGGAGGTCGTTTGGGCCCACAGATACGCAGTATTTT	CAWRSFGPTDTQYF
NA	few	TRBJ1-3	TRBV10-3	TGTGCCATCAGTGAGTCTGGCATCGCCTCTGGAAACACCATATATTTT	CAISESGIASGNTIYF
NA	NA	TRBJ2-7	TRBV6-2/TRBV6-3	TGTGCCAGCAGTTTGGACAGCTACTACGAGCAGTACTTC	CASSLDSYYEQYF
NA	NA	TRBJ2-5	TRBV11-2	TGTGCCAGCAGCCCAGTTGTCAAGCGGGAGACCCAGTACTTC	CASSPVVKRETQYF
NA	NA	TRBJ1-6	TRBV7-9	TGTGCCAGCAGCTTAGAGGGCCCCTTGCCCCTCCACTTT	CASSLEGPLPLHF
NA	once	TRBJ1-2	TRBV10-3	TGTGCCATCAGTGACGAATCGGGGACCGGGACTAACTATGGCTACACCTTC	CAISDESGTGTNYGYTF
TRBD1	NA	TRBJ1-1	TRBV7-2	TGTGCCAGCAGCTTAGCGAGGTCAGGGGGCACTGAAGCTTTCTTT	CASSLARSGGTEAFF
NA	NA	TRBJ1-6	TRBV4-1	TGCGCCAGCAGCAAGTATGGGTATAATTCACCCCTCCACTTT	CASSKYGYNSPLHF
TRBD1	NA	TRBJ2-7	TRBV5-8	TGTGCCAGCAGCTCTTATTACAGGGGGCTAGAGCAGTACTTC	CASSSYYRGLEQYF
TRBD1	NA	TRBJ1-6	TRBV6-5	TGTGCCATCTGTCAGGGGGATAATTCACCCCTCCACTTT	CAICQGDNSPLHF
NA	NA	TRBJ1-2	TRBV18	TGTGCCAGCTCACCAGCAGTGGAGGCTGGCTACACCTTC	CASSPAVEAGYTF
NA	once	TRBJ1-4	TRBV5-6	TGTGCCAGCAGCTTGGCCGACCTTAATGAAAAACTGTTTTTT	CASSLADLNEKLFF
NA	NA	TRBJ2-2	TRBV14	TGTGCCAGCAGATACCAGGGAGTCGGGGAGCTGTTTTTT	CASRYQGVGELFF
TRBD2	once	TRBJ2-1	TRBV11-3	TGTGCCAGCAGCTTAGCTAGCGGGGGTATAAATGAGCAGTTCTTC	CASSLASGGINEQFF
NA	NA	TRBJ1-2	TRBV20-1	TGCAGTGCTAGTCCTCAACTGGCCTATGGCTACACCTTC	CSASPQLAYGYTF
NA	NA	TRBJ2-7	TRBV5-1	TGCGCCAGCAGCTATGAGGGTCTCAGCTCCTACGAGCAGTACTTC	CASSYEGLSSYEQYF